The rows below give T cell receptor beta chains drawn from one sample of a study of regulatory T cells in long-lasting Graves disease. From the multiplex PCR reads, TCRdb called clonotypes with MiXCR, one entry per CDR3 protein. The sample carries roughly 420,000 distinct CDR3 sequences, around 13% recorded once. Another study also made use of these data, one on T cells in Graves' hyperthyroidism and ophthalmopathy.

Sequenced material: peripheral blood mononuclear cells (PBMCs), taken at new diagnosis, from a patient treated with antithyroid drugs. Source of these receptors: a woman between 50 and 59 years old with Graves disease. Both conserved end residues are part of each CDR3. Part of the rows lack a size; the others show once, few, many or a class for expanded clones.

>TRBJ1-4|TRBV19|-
CASSISIATNEKLFF
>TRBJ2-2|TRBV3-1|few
CASSQFGREYTGELFF
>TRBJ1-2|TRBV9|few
CASSATAGGYTF
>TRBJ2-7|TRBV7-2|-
CASSPLVEQYF
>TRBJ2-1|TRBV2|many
CASSAQPSLPANEQFF
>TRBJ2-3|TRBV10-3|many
CAIRLGTAVTDTQYF
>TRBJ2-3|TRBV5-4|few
CASSRVGLAGPRDTQYF
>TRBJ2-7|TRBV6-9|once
CASSWTGSTYEQYF
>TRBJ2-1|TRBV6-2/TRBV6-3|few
CASSYSATGYNEQFF
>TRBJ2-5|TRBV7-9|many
CASSLPYIGTSGRRETQYF
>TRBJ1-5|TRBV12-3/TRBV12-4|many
CASSFGGSSNQPQHF
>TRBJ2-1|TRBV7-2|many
CASSLGYIEQFF
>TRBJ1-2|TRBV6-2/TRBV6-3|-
CASSYSPDGSYGYTF
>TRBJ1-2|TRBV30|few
CAWSGEYGYTF
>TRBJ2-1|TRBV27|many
CASSGRDRDYNEQFF
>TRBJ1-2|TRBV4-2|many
CASSQDQGTGYTF
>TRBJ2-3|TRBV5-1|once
CASSRRRQGSDTQYF
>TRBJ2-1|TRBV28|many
CATKRERSYNEQFF
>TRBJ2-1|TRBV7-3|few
CASSAGAYNEQFF
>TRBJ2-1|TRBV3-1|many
CASSQVSMEQFF
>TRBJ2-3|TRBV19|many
CASSIDGSTDTQYF
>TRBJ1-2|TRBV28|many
CASTRGRAGYTF